The rows below give T cell receptor beta chains drawn from one sample of a study of cytomegalovirus exposure and HLA in healthy donors. TCRdb's table, derived via immunoSEQ multiplex PCR, lists solely in-frame clones and lacks some. The sample lists about 100,000 clones; less than 85% were seen once. The sequenced material came from PBMCs. These receptors came from a woman in her 40s in good health and CMV-seropositive. Both conserved end residues are part of each CDR3. A D gene is named only where the DNA matches it firmly. Clone size is stated in some rows and not others, as once, few, many or a class when expanded.

D gene: TRBD2
V gene: TRBV6-1
J gene: TRBJ2-7
clone size: once
CDR3 protein: CASSRRLAGGHEQYF
CDR3 DNA: TGTGCCAGCAGTAGACGACTAGCGGGGGGGCACGAGCAGTACTTC

D gene: -
V gene: TRBV9
J gene: TRBJ1-1
clone size: -
CDR3 protein: CASSGGGDTEAFF
CDR3 DNA: TGTGCCAGCAGCGGGGGGGGCGACACTGAAGCTTTCTTT

D gene: -
V gene: TRBV28
J gene: TRBJ1-1
clone size: -
CDR3 protein: CASSSPRGGNTEAFF
CDR3 DNA: TGTGCCAGCAGTTCCCCTCGGGGAGGGAACACTGAAGCTTTCTTT

D gene: TRBD1
V gene: TRBV6-5
J gene: TRBJ1-3
clone size: -
CDR3 protein: CASRKDRVSGNTIYF
CDR3 DNA: TGTGCCAGCAGGAAAGACAGGGTATCTGGAAACACCATATATTTT

D gene: -
V gene: TRBV7-6
J gene: TRBJ2-7
clone size: -
CDR3 protein: CASSPLSGGIYEQYF
CDR3 DNA: TGTGCCAGCAGCCCACTGTCAGGGGGGATCTACGAGCAGTACTTC

D gene: -
V gene: TRBV7-9
J gene: TRBJ1-4
clone size: -
CDR3 protein: CASTVGEVGEKLFF
CDR3 DNA: TGTGCCAGCACCGTGGGGGAGGTTGGTGAAAAACTGTTTTTT

D gene: -
V gene: TRBV13
J gene: TRBJ1-1
clone size: -
CDR3 protein: CASSLGRGNTEAFF
CDR3 DNA: TGTGCCAGCAGCTTAGGTAGAGGGAACACTGAAGCTTTCTTT

D gene: TRBD2
V gene: TRBV6-5
J gene: TRBJ2-5
clone size: -
CDR3 protein: CASRGGGALETQYF
CDR3 DNA: TGTGCCAGTAGGGGCGGGGGGGCCCTAGAGACCCAGTACTTC

D gene: -
V gene: TRBV5-6
J gene: TRBJ1-5
clone size: -
CDR3 protein: CASRLWPQHF
CDR3 DNA: TGTGCCAGCAGGTTATGGCCCCAGCATTTT

D gene: -
V gene: TRBV7-9
J gene: TRBJ1-1
clone size: -
CDR3 protein: CASSLERGNTEAFF
CDR3 DNA: TGTGCCAGCAGCTTAGAGCGGGGGAACACTGAAGCTTTCTTT

D gene: -
V gene: TRBV30
J gene: TRBJ1-5
clone size: -
CDR3 protein: CAWSGGGILQPQHF
CDR3 DNA: TGTGCCTGGAGCGGAGGTGGCATTCTTCAGCCCCAGCATTTT

D gene: TRBD1
V gene: TRBV7-3
J gene: TRBJ1-6
clone size: many
CDR3 protein: CASSLHGTGESPLHF
CDR3 DNA: TGTGCCAGCAGCTTACACGGGACAGGGGAATCCCCCCTCCACTTT

D gene: TRBD1
V gene: TRBV5-6
J gene: TRBJ2-1
clone size: -
CDR3 protein: CASSLPSGGVYNEQFF
CDR3 DNA: TGTGCCAGCAGCTTACCCTCAGGGGGAGTCTACAATGAGCAGTTCTTC

D gene: -
V gene: TRBV6-5
J gene: TRBJ1-2
clone size: -
CDR3 protein: CASSDRRSYYTF
CDR3 DNA: TGTGCCAGCAGTGACAGGCGTTCCTACTACACCTTC

D gene: TRBD1
V gene: TRBV6-5
J gene: TRBJ1-2
clone size: few
CDR3 protein: CASSRQGANYGYTF
CDR3 DNA: TGTGCCAGCAGTCGACAGGGAGCCAACTATGGCTACACCTTC

D gene: TRBD1
V gene: TRBV5-4
J gene: TRBJ1-4
clone size: once
CDR3 protein: CASRRQGVGEKLFF
CDR3 DNA: TGTGCCAGCAGAAGACAGGGCGTCGGTGAAAAACTGTTTTTT

D gene: TRBD1
V gene: TRBV5-6
J gene: TRBJ1-2
clone size: -
CDR3 protein: CASSVRQGAGYTF
CDR3 DNA: TGTGCCAGCAGCGTAAGACAGGGTGCTGGCTACACCTTC

D gene: TRBD1
V gene: TRBV2
J gene: TRBJ2-7
clone size: -
CDR3 protein: CASSKTGFEQYF
CDR3 DNA: TGTGCCAGCAGTAAGACAGGGTTCGAGCAGTACTTC

D gene: TRBD1
V gene: TRBV5-6
J gene: TRBJ1-4
clone size: -
CDR3 protein: CASSARNRGLGLFF
CDR3 DNA: TGTGCCAGCAGCGCAAGAAACAGGGGTCTCGGACTGTTTTTT

D gene: TRBD2
V gene: TRBV9
J gene: TRBJ2-5
clone size: -
CDR3 protein: CASSVGGGTSAETQYF
CDR3 DNA: TGTGCCAGCAGCGTAGGTGGGGGGACTAGCGCAGAGACCCAGTACTTC

D gene: -
V gene: TRBV30
J gene: TRBJ2-5
clone size: -
CDR3 protein: CAWSPRGKETQYF
CDR3 DNA: TGTGCCTGGAGTCCCCGGGGTAAAGAGACCCAGTACTTC

D gene: -
V gene: TRBV9
J gene: TRBJ1-1
clone size: -
CDR3 protein: CASSVQDTEAFF
CDR3 DNA: TGTGCCAGCAGCGTACAGGACACTGAAGCTTTCTTT

D gene: TRBD2
V gene: TRBV29-1
J gene: TRBJ2-5
clone size: -
CDR3 protein: CSVPLSGGAIQETQYF
CDR3 DNA: TGCAGCGTTCCGTTGAGCGGGGGGGCCATACAAGAGACCCAGTACTTC

D gene: TRBD1
V gene: TRBV30
J gene: TRBJ1-4
clone size: -
CDR3 protein: CACPDRENGIMDEKLFF
CDR3 DNA: TGTGCCTGCCCGGACAGGGAGAACGGTATCATGGATGAAAAACTGTTTTTT

D gene: -
V gene: TRBV14
J gene: TRBJ2-5
clone size: -
CDR3 protein: CASSRGGQETQYF
CDR3 DNA: TGTGCCAGCAGCCGGGGAGGTCAAGAGACCCAGTACTTC

D gene: -
V gene: TRBV19
J gene: TRBJ2-2
clone size: -
CDR3 protein: CASAGTLNTGELFF
CDR3 DNA: TGTGCCAGTGCCGGGACTTTGAACACCGGGGAGCTGTTTTTT

D gene: -
V gene: TRBV6-1
J gene: TRBJ1-1
clone size: few
CDR3 protein: CASSEFYGGEAFF
CDR3 DNA: TGTGCCAGCAGTGAGTTTTACGGGGGGGAAGCTTTCTTT

D gene: -
V gene: TRBV5-1
J gene: TRBJ2-3
clone size: -
CDR3 protein: CASSLGQSYTDTQYF
CDR3 DNA: TGCGCCAGCAGCTTGGGACAGAGCTATACAGATACGCAGTATTTT

D gene: TRBD1
V gene: TRBV7-6
J gene: TRBJ1-5
clone size: -
CDR3 protein: CASSLGTGLNQPQHF
CDR3 DNA: TGTGCCAGCAGCCTCGGGACAGGCCTTAATCAGCCCCAGCATTTT

D gene: TRBD1
V gene: TRBV18
J gene: TRBJ1-2
clone size: -
CDR3 protein: CASSPKGQGGGYTF
CDR3 DNA: TGTGCCAGCTCACCAAAGGGACAGGGAGGAGGCTACACCTTC

D gene: -
V gene: TRBV30
J gene: TRBJ2-7
clone size: -
CDR3 protein: CAWSPSAGEQYF
CDR3 DNA: TGTGCCTGGAGTCCGTCCGCGGGCGAGCAGTACTTC

D gene: -
V gene: TRBV7-9
J gene: TRBJ1-6
clone size: -
CDR3 protein: CASSPAANSPLHF
CDR3 DNA: TGTGCCAGCAGCCCAGCGGCGAATTCACCCCTCCACTTT

D gene: -
V gene: TRBV7-6
J gene: TRBJ2-2
clone size: -
CDR3 protein: CASSQKGQWGGELFF
CDR3 DNA: TGTGCCAGCAGCCAAAAGGGACAATGGGGCGGGGAGCTGTTTTTT

D gene: TRBD1
V gene: TRBV19
J gene: TRBJ2-1
clone size: -
CDR3 protein: CASSGTGQGFYNEQFF
CDR3 DNA: TGTGCCAGTAGCGGAACGGGACAGGGGTTCTACAATGAGCAGTTCTTC

D gene: -
V gene: TRBV5-1
J gene: TRBJ1-1
clone size: -
CDR3 protein: CASSSRQAGPEAFF
CDR3 DNA: TGCGCCAGCAGTTCCCGCCAGGCGGGGCCTGAAGCTTTCTTT

D gene: TRBD1
V gene: TRBV28
J gene: TRBJ1-3
clone size: -
CDR3 protein: CASSTGTGYTIYF
CDR3 DNA: TGTGCCAGCAGTACCGGGACAGGTTACACCATATATTTT

D gene: -
V gene: TRBV11-2
J gene: TRBJ2-7
clone size: -
CDR3 protein: CASSLDDSKEYF
CDR3 DNA: TGTGCCAGCAGCTTAGACGACAGCAAGGAGTACTTC

D gene: TRBD2
V gene: TRBV10-3
J gene: TRBJ2-7
clone size: -
CDR3 protein: CAISEAGRRGGYEQYF
CDR3 DNA: TGTGCCATCAGTGAGGCAGGACGACGGGGGGGCTACGAGCAGTACTTC

D gene: -
V gene: TRBV15
J gene: TRBJ1-3
clone size: -
CDR3 protein: CATSRDMSDTIYF
CDR3 DNA: TGTGCCACCAGCAGAGATATGAGTGACACCATATATTTT

D gene: -
V gene: TRBV10-3
J gene: TRBJ2-5
clone size: -
CDR3 protein: CAISDSRAGETQYF
CDR3 DNA: TGTGCCATCAGTGATTCGAGGGCGGGGGAGACCCAGTACTTC

D gene: TRBD1
V gene: TRBV30
J gene: TRBJ1-4
clone size: -
CDR3 protein: CAWGLQGAREKLFF
CDR3 DNA: TGTGCCTGGGGCCTCCAGGGGGCCCGTGAAAAACTGTTTTTT